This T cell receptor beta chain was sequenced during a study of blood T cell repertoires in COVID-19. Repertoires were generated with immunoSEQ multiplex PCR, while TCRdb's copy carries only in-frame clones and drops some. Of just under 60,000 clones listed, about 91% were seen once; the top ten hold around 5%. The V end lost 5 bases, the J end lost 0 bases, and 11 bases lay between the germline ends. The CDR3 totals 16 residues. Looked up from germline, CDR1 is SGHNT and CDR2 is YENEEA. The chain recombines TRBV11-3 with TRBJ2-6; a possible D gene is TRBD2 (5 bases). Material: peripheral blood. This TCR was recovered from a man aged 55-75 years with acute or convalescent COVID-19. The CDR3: CASSPGSTSGANVLTF. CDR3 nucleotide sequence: TGTGCCAGCAGCCCGGGGAGCACCTCTGGGGCCAACGTCCTGACTTTC.